This section outlines one T cell receptor (beta chain) sequence together with its context. The data are from a study of blood T cell repertoires in COVID-19. Background on the study: PBMCs, B-cell-depleted T cells, or T cells provided the cDNA or gDNA that made up the material.

The authors' processing: Amplification with reference gene primers provided the estimates of nucleated cell counts. Method: immunoSEQ multiplex PCR; TCRdb's copy keeps in-frame clones and lacks some. For V, J and clone size, that table is used; D and trimming come from the DNA. Here the sample spans 200,000 to 250,000 clones, roughly 85% being singletons. This CDR3 spans 15 amino acids. V was shortened by 7 bases and J by 2 bases, with 14 bases between the two germline ends. Germline CDR1 and CDR2: MNHNY and SVGAGI (reference sequence). The source material was peripheral blood. The J gene is TRBJ2-2, the V gene TRBV6-6; D call uncertain. This clonotype was obtained from a woman under 30 who had recovered from COVID-19. The CDR3 region is CASTLQDVNTGELFF. CDR3 bases: TGTGCCAGCACCCTCCAGGATGTAAACACCGGGGAGCTGTTTTTT.